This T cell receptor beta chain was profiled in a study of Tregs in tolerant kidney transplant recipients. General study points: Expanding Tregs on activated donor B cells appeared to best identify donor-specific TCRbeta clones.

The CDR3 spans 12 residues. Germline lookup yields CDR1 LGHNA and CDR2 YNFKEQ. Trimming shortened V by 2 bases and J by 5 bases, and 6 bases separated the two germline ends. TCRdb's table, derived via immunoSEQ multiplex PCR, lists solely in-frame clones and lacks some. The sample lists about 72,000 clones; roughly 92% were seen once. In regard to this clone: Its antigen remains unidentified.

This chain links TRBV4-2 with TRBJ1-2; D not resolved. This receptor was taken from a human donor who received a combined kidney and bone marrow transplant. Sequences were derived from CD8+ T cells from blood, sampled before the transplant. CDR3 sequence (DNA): TGTGCCAGCAGCCAACCGTTATATGGCTACACCTTC. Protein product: CASSQPLYGYTF.